The sample holds a few counts of the clone carrying this T cell receptor (beta chain). The V gene end was trimmed by 0 bases and the J gene end by 3 bases; junction bases not matched to a gene: 2. Germline V lookup: CDR1 SGDLS, CDR2 YYNGEE. This CDR3 contains 15 residues. This record comes from a study of spatial heterogeneity in lung cancer. Time point given: sample taken at primary tumor resection. Frozen PBMC, nontumor lung or tumor provided whole RNA, which was sequenced unsorted. TCRdb processed the 5' RACE reads anew with MiXCR; each CDR3 protein has one entry. The repertoire includes approximately 90,000 distinct CDR3 sequences, under 9% of them detected once, and less than 9% sits in the top ten.

The chain links TRBV9 to TRBJ1-3; 8 bases line up with TRBD1. Sequencing used PBMCs, obtained at surgery. This TCR was recovered from a male donor with early-stage non-small cell lung cancer. The CDR3 sequence is CASSVVGQVGNTIYF. The CDR3 nucleotides read TGTGCCAGCAGCGTAGTGGGACAGGTTGGAAACACCATATATTTT.